These 16 T cell receptor beta chains came from one sample sequenced in a study of T cell responses to AZD1222 COVID-19 vaccine. Data came from immunoSEQ multiplex PCR; TCRdb stores just in-frame clones and leaves some out. The sample includes 95,000 to 100,000 clones, 75% to 95% of them seen just once. Sequencing was performed on peripheral blood, taken on day 0 of AZD1222 vaccination. Receptors originate from an adult in good health.

V is TRBV4-2 and J is TRBJ2-1; D may be TRBD2 (7 bases). The germline CDR1 and CDR2 sequences are LGHNA and YNFKEQ. The CDR3 runs to 16 residues. Between the trimmed V and J ends, which lost 4 bases and 9 bases, there was a span of 22 bases. The CDR3 protein is CASSPQGGGAMIEQFF. CDR3 sequence (DNA): TGTGCCAGCAGCCCGCAAGGAGGGGGGGCCATGATTGAGCAGTTCTTC.

The rearrangement links TRBV6-5 to TRBJ1-1; D remains ambiguous. Deletions cut 6 bases from V and 6 bases from J, with 8 bases between. This CDR3 region has 11 residues. The germline CDR1 and CDR2 sequences are MNHEY and SVGAGI. The CDR3 loop reads CASRRAAEAFF. The CDR3 DNA reads TGTGCCAGCAGGAGGGCGGCTGAAGCTTTCTTT.

The gene calls are TRBV15 and TRBJ1-1; tentative D call: TRBD1 (6 bases). V gave up 2 bases and J gave up 1 base, with 11 bases separating them. CDR1 LNHNV and CDR2 YYDKDF come from the germline V gene (reference sequence). CDR3 size: 15 residues. CDR3 DNA sequence: TGTGCCACCAGCAGAAAGACAGGATCGAACACTGAAGCTTTCTTT. It specifies CATSRKTGSNTEAFF.

The chain combines TRBV19 with TRBJ1-5, with 8 bases identical to TRBD1. Germline V gene data show CDR1 as LNHDA and CDR2 as SQIVND (reference sequence). The V gene end was trimmed by 5 bases and the J gene end by 6 bases; junction bases not matched to a gene: 9. This CDR3 region has 15 residues. In DNA form, the CDR3 reads TGTGCCAGTAGTGCCCAGGGGGCGGGAGGTCAGCCCCAGCATTTT. This gives the protein CASSAQGAGGQPQHF. The whole variable domain, filled in from reference TRBV19 and TRBJ1-5, reads DGGITQSPKYLFRKEGQNVTLSCEQNLNHDAMYWYRQDPGQGLRLIYYSQIVNDFQKGDIAEGYSVSREKKESFPLTVTSAQKNPTAFYLCASSAQGAGGQPQHFGDGTRLSIL.

V usage is TRBV7-9 and J usage is TRBJ1-2; D gene unclear. Trimming took 1 base from V and 6 from J, leaving 9 bases between them. Germline CDR1 SEHNR, CDR2 FQNEAQ (reference sequence). CDR3 length: 13 amino acids. This CDR3 reads CASSLGPSDGYTF. The CDR3 DNA reads as TGTGCCAGCAGCTTAGGGCCCTCGGATGGCTACACCTTC.

The rearrangement joins TRBV5-3 to TRBJ1-3, with 11 bases lining up with TRBD1. TRBV5-3 is placed among ORFs of uncertain function. CDR3 length: 14 amino acids. The ends lost 4 bases at V and 7 bases at J; junction bases unmatched: 4. As DNA, the CDR3 is TGTGCCAGAAGCCCGGGACAGGGGGACAACACCATATATTTT. It specifies CARSPGQGDNTIYF.

V usage is TRBV14 and J usage is TRBJ1-3; the D is unclear. The length of the CDR3 is 11 residues. V was cut by 0 bases and J by 7 bases, with 1 base left in between. The germline gives CDR1 SGHDN, CDR2 FVKESK. In DNA form, the CDR3 reads TGTGCCAGCAGCCAAGAGAACACCATATATTTT. Amino acids: CASSQENTIYF.

The chain has TRBV5-6 and TRBJ1-1; 8 nucleotides line up with TRBD1. V shed 4 bases, J shed 7 bases, and the junction held 6 bases outside the gene matches. The CDR3 contains 13 residues. Germline assignment: CDR1 SGHDT and CDR2 YYEEEE. CDR3 amino acids: CASSVNRGGEAFF. The CDR3 DNA reads TGTGCCAGCAGCGTCAACAGGGGGGGTGAAGCTTTCTTT.

With respect to this clone: At one end the junction does not follow the germline gene, possibly because of a read error. The J gene is TRBJ2-7, the V gene TRBV28, with D possibly TRBD1 on 6 matching bases. The CDR3 consists of 13 residues. Germline CDR1 is MDHEN and CDR2 is SYDVKM. The CDR3: CASSPSTVGASDF. The CDR3 DNA is TGTGCCAGCAGTCCTTCGACGGTGGGGGCATCCGACTTC.

The V gene is TRBV11-2, the J gene TRBJ2-6; D is undetermined. CDR1 is SGHAT and CDR2 is FQNNGV in the germline V gene. With 5 bases removed from V and 0 bases from J, the gap between germline ends came to 5 bases. This CDR3 is built from 14 residues. The CDR3 sequence is CASSTNSGANVLTF. The CDR3 bases are TGTGCCAGCAGCACGAACTCTGGGGCCAACGTCCTGACTTTC.

CDR3 sequence: CASSATDRDRAFF. As DNA, the CDR3 is TGTGCCAGCTCAGCCACTGACCGGGACAGAGCTTTCTTT. The chain is built from TRBV18 and TRBJ1-1; 7 nucleotides line up with TRBD1. The CDR3 sequence is 13 residues long. With V trimmed by 5 bases and J by 10 bases, 10 bases remained unmatched. Germline values: CDR1 KGHSH, CDR2 LQKENI.

In its sample, this clone was seen a few times. The rearrangement links TRBV15 to TRBJ2-5; D gene ambiguous. Between the trimmed V and J ends, which lost 1 base and 4 bases, there was a span of 7 bases. Per the germline V gene, CDR1 is LNHNV and CDR2 is YYDKDF (reference sequence). The CDR3 totals 13 residues. CDR3 loop: CATSRVLGETQYF. The CDR3, as DNA: TGTGCCACCAGCAGAGTTCTTGGAGAGACCCAGTACTTC.

V and J are TRBV6-5 and TRBJ2-7; TRBD1 aligns across 8 bases. The CDR3 loop spans 13 amino acids. V was clipped by 4 bases and J by 7 bases; unmatched bases: 6. Germline assignment: CDR1 MNHEY and CDR2 SVGAGI. This chain's CDR3 is CASSSDRAEEQYF. The DNA of the CDR3 is TGTGCCAGCAGTTCGGACAGGGCGGAAGAGCAGTACTTC.

This clone is a singleton in its sample. The chain joins TRBV4-1 to TRBJ2-2; 11 bases map to TRBD1. Unmatched junction bases numbered 4, after V lost 2 bases and J lost 5 bases. The CDR3 runs 16 residues. CDR1 is MGHRA, CDR2 YSYEKL, per germline. The CDR3 region is CASSQSGQGATGELFF. CDR3 sequence (DNA): TGCGCCAGCAGCCAAAGCGGACAGGGGGCTACCGGGGAGCTGTTTTTT.

The chain joins TRBV5-1 to TRBJ1-3, with D uncertain. V lost 4 bases and J 2 bases, leaving 7 bases between the germline ends. There are 13 residues in the CDR3. In germline, CDR1 is SGHRS, CDR2 YFSETQ. The CDR3 nucleotides are TGCGCCAGCAGCGTGGTACCTGGAAACACCATATATTTT. It translates to CASSVVPGNTIYF.

The V gene is TRBV2, the J gene TRBJ1-3; no clear D. The CDR3 has 14 amino acids. Trimming stripped 8 bases from V and 4 bases from J, with 15 bases between. The germline V gene has CDR1 SNHLY and CDR2 FYNNEI. CDR3 nucleotides: TGTGCCAGCGTACCCACACACGCAGGAAACACCATATATTTT. Its translation is CASVPTHAGNTIYF. Using reference TRBV2 and TRBJ1-3 for the parts outside the CDR3, the full variable domain is EPEVTQTPSHQVTQMGQEVILRCVPISNHLYFYWYRQILGQKVEFLVSFYNNEISEKSEIFDDQFSVERPDGSNFTLKIRSTKLEDSAMYFCASVPTHAGNTIYFGEGSWLTVV.